The rows below give T cell receptor beta chains drawn from one sample of a study of identical twins. TCRdb re-called the 5' RACE reads with MiXCR, one entry per CDR3 protein. The sample lists around 1.7 million distinct CDR3 sequences; about 32% were seen once. The sample taken for sequencing was cord blood. The receptors originated from a newborn girl in good health. Each CDR3 is given with its conserved first and last residue. D genes are given only for firm matches. Clone size is given for some rows only: seen once, a few or many times, or a class if the clone is expanded.

length: 15
V: TRBV12-3/TRBV12-4
size: .
D: .
J: TRBJ2-1
DNA: TGTGCCAGCAGTTTGCAGGGCTGGTCCTACAATGAGCAGTTCTTC
CDR3: CASSLQGWSYNEQFF

length: 16
V: TRBV6-5
size: few
D: TRBD1
J: TRBJ1-5
DNA: TGTGCCAGCAGTTCCGCCGGGACAGGGAGCAATCAGCCCCAGCATTTT
CDR3: CASSSAGTGSNQPQHF

length: 14
V: TRBV3-1
size: .
D: TRBD2
J: TRBJ2-7
DNA: TGTGCCAGCAGCCAACTAGCGGGGATTAATGAGCAGTACTTC
CDR3: CASSQLAGINEQYF

length: 14
V: TRBV5-1
size: once
D: .
J: TRBJ1-1
DNA: TGCGCCAGCAGCTTGGAATGGAGTACAGGTGAAGCTTTCTTT
CDR3: CASSLEWSTGEAFF

length: 14
V: TRBV5-1
size: many
D: .
J: TRBJ2-7
DNA: TGCGCCAGCAGCTTTGCGGAAACTTTTTACGAGCAGTACTTC
CDR3: CASSFAETFYEQYF

length: 12
V: TRBV6-5
size: .
D: TRBD1
J: TRBJ1-5
DNA: TGTGCCAGTAGGACAGGGTATGGGCCCCAGCATTTT
CDR3: CASRTGYGPQHF

length: 14
V: TRBV20-1
size: few
D: .
J: TRBJ2-7
DNA: TGCAGTGCTCCGGGGTTCCGGAGCTCCTACGAGCAGTACTTC
CDR3: CSAPGFRSSYEQYF

length: 13
V: TRBV29-1
size: few
D: .
J: TRBJ2-5
DNA: TGCAGCGTTGGCGGAACGTTGGGGGATGAGCAGTACTTC
CDR3: CSVGGTLGDEQYF

length: 12
V: TRBV20-1
size: .
D: .
J: TRBJ2-3
DNA: TGCAGTGCTAAGCGGGTCCCAGATACGCAGTATTTT
CDR3: CSAKRVPDTQYF

length: 15
V: TRBV4-2
size: .
D: .
J: TRBJ2-5
DNA: TGTGCCAGCAGCCAGAACCCCAGGACTCCTCAGACCCAGTACTTC
CDR3: CASSQNPRTPQTQYF

length: 17
V: TRBV28
size: .
D: TRBD1
J: TRBJ1-2
DNA: TGTGCCAGCAGTTTATTGGCAGGGGGCATTCGGTTTTATGGCTACACCTTC
CDR3: CASSLLAGGIRFYGYTF

length: 15
V: TRBV25-1
size: .
D: .
J: TRBJ1-6
DNA: TGTGCCAGCAGTGACCCCAGGGATGGGGATTCACCCCCCCACTTT
CDR3: CASSDPRDGDSPPHF

length: 15
V: TRBV10-3
size: few
D: .
J: TRBJ2-2
DNA: TGTGCCAGCTTAACCGGGACCGCCTACACCGGGGAGCTGTTTTTT
CDR3: CASLTGTAYTGELFF

length: 13
V: TRBV20-1
size: .
D: .
J: TRBJ1-1
DNA: TGCAGTGCTAGAGATGACAAGAACACTGAAGCTTTCTTT
CDR3: CSARDDKNTEAFF

length: 16
V: TRBV11-2
size: .
D: TRBD2
J: TRBJ2-5
DNA: TGTGCCAGCAGCCCTAGGTCGGGACTAGTACAAGAGACCCAGTACTTC
CDR3: CASSPRSGLVQETQYF

length: 11
V: TRBV6-6
size: once
D: .
J: TRBJ2-5
DNA: TGTGCCAGCAATAACTTAAATGAGCAGTACTTC
CDR3: CASNNLNEQYF

length: 16
V: TRBV20-1
size: .
D: .
J: TRBJ2-1
DNA: TGCAGTGCCAGCCCCTATTTCCAGCGGATATCCAATGAGCAGTTCTTC
CDR3: CSASPYFQRISNEQFF

length: 17
V: TRBV20-1
size: few
D: TRBD2
J: TRBJ2-7
DNA: TGCAGTGCTAGAGATTGGAGACTAGCGGGCCTTACCTACGAGCAGTACTTC
CDR3: CSARDWRLAGLTYEQYF

length: 17
V: TRBV20-1
size: few
D: TRBD2
J: TRBJ2-5
DNA: TGCAGTGCTAGAGATCTGGCTAGCGGGAGGATAAAGGAGACCCAGTACTTC
CDR3: CSARDLASGRIKETQYF

length: 14
V: TRBV29-1
size: .
D: TRBD1
J: TRBJ2-5
DNA: TGCAGCGTTGACGGACAGGTGGAGGATGAGACCCAGTACTTC
CDR3: CSVDGQVEDETQYF

length: 15
V: TRBV3-1
size: .
D: .
J: TRBJ2-7
DNA: TGTGCCAGCAGCCAAGAACTAGTTGGCATATACGAGCAGTACTTC
CDR3: CASSQELVGIYEQYF

length: 15
V: TRBV2
size: .
D: .
J: TRBJ2-3
DNA: TGTGCCAGCAGTGTGCGGTGGCTTTCGGGAGATACGCAGTATTTT
CDR3: CASSVRWLSGDTQYF

length: 12
V: TRBV29-1
size: few
D: .
J: TRBJ2-7
DNA: TGCAGCGTCAGGACTGAAACCTACGAGCAGTACTTC
CDR3: CSVRTETYEQYF

length: 16
V: TRBV3-1
size: .
D: TRBD2
J: TRBJ2-1
DNA: TGTGCCAGCAGCTGGACTAGCGGGGGGGGATACAATGAGCAGTTCTTC
CDR3: CASSWTSGGGYNEQFF

length: 12
V: TRBV2
size: many
D: .
J: TRBJ2-7
DNA: TGTGCCAGCACCAGTCGGGGGTACGAGCAGTACTTC
CDR3: CASTSRGYEQYF

length: 13
V: TRBV13
size: .
D: .
J: TRBJ2-5
DNA: TGTGCCAGCCGCGGTTGGGGTGTGGAGACCCAGTACTTC
CDR3: CASRGWGVETQYF

length: 15
V: TRBV4-2
size: few
D: .
J: TRBJ1-4
DNA: TGTGCCAGCAGCCAAGAACCCCTCTCCAATGAAAAACTGTTTTTT
CDR3: CASSQEPLSNEKLFF

length: 13
V: TRBV29-1
size: .
D: .
J: TRBJ1-1
DNA: TGCAGCGTCGCTCCCGACCGTGGCACTGAAGCTTTCTTT
CDR3: CSVAPDRGTEAFF

length: 16
V: TRBV20-1
size: few
D: TRBD1
J: TRBJ2-7
DNA: TGCAGTGCTAGAGATCCCCGTGGGACAGCGCTCTACGAGCAGTACTTC
CDR3: CSARDPRGTALYEQYF

length: 14
V: TRBV6-6
size: many
D: .
J: TRBJ1-4
DNA: TGTGCCAGCAGTTACCGGGTCAGGGTTGAAAAACTGTTTTTT
CDR3: CASSYRVRVEKLFF

length: 15
V: TRBV10-3
size: .
D: TRBD2
J: TRBJ2-7
DNA: TGTGCCATCTCGGATAGCGGGACACCATCCTACGAGCAGTACTTC
CDR3: CAISDSGTPSYEQYF

length: 14
V: TRBV20-1
size: .
D: .
J: TRBJ1-1
DNA: TGCAGTGCTAGAGATTTCGCGGGGAACACCGAAGCTTTCTTT
CDR3: CSARDFAGNTEAFF

length: 15
V: TRBV11-2
size: .
D: TRBD1
J: TRBJ2-7
DNA: TGTGCCAGCAGCTTAGTCCGGACAGGGGACCACGAGCAGTACTTC
CDR3: CASSLVRTGDHEQYF

length: 16
V: TRBV6-1
size: few
D: TRBD1
J: TRBJ1-5
DNA: TGTGCCAGCAGTGAATTGGAGGGGGCGCAGGGTCAGCCCCAGCATTTT
CDR3: CASSELEGAQGQPQHF

length: 14
V: TRBV10-3
size: once
D: .
J: TRBJ2-2
DNA: TGTGCCATCAGTGAGTCGACTAGTTCCGGGGAGCTGTTTTTT
CDR3: CAISESTSSGELFF

length: 12
V: TRBV20-1
size: .
D: TRBD1
J: TRBJ1-1
DNA: TGCAGTGCTAGAGTCCGGGACAGTGAAGCTTTCTTT
CDR3: CSARVRDSEAFF

length: 21
V: TRBV9
size: .
D: TRBD2
J: TRBJ2-3
DNA: TGTGCCAGCAGCGTAGCTACCGGGGGACTAGCGGGAGGGCCTAACACAGATACGCAGTATTTT
CDR3: CASSVATGGLAGGPNTDTQYF

length: 12
V: TRBV20-1
size: many
D: .
J: TRBJ1-2
DNA: TGCAGTGCTAGAGACAAAAACTATGGCTACACCTTC
CDR3: CSARDKNYGYTF

length: 12
V: TRBV20-1
size: .
D: .
J: TRBJ1-2
DNA: TGCAGTGCGCCGGGACTTAACTATGGCTACACCTTC
CDR3: CSAPGLNYGYTF

length: 14
V: TRBV5-1
size: .
D: .
J: TRBJ2-5
DNA: TGCGCCAGCAGCTTGGATTCTAGCGATGAGACCCAGTACTTC
CDR3: CASSLDSSDETQYF

length: 13
V: TRBV9
size: .
D: .
J: TRBJ2-7
DNA: TGTGCCAGCAGCGTAGGGTCGGGGAACGAGCAGTACTTC
CDR3: CASSVGSGNEQYF

length: 16
V: TRBV7-8
size: .
D: .
J: TRBJ2-1
DNA: TGTGCCAGCAGCTTAAGTACCAGCGCTGTCTACAATGAGCAGTTCTTC
CDR3: CASSLSTSAVYNEQFF

length: 16
V: TRBV7-6
size: .
D: .
J: TRBJ2-1
DNA: TGTGCCAGCAGCCAGCGACTAGTAAAAGTCTACAATGAGCAGTTCTTC
CDR3: CASSQRLVKVYNEQFF

length: 14
V: TRBV28
size: .
D: .
J: TRBJ1-1
DNA: TGTGCCAGCAGTACAGGGAAAGGAGGGACTGAAGCTTTCTTT
CDR3: CASSTGKGGTEAFF

length: 13
V: TRBV27
size: .
D: .
J: TRBJ2-7
DNA: TGTGCCAGCAGTTTTACCCGCTACAATGAGCAGTACTTC
CDR3: CASSFTRYNEQYF

length: 15
V: TRBV28
size: .
D: TRBD2
J: TRBJ2-2
DNA: TGTGCCAGCAGTTTCGGGACTAGCCGTTCCGGGGAGCTGTTTTTT
CDR3: CASSFGTSRSGELFF

length: 16
V: TRBV5-1
size: .
D: TRBD1
J: TRBJ1-1
DNA: TGCGCCAGCAGCAGGACAGGGATTAAGGTGAACACTGAAGCTTTCTTT
CDR3: CASSRTGIKVNTEAFF

length: 15
V: TRBV20-1
size: few
D: .
J: TRBJ2-7
DNA: TGCAGTGCTCTCCCAGGGGATGGATGGGACTACGAGCAGTACTTC
CDR3: CSALPGDGWDYEQYF

length: 15
V: TRBV20-1
size: once
D: TRBD2
J: TRBJ2-1
DNA: TGCAGTGCTAGAGATCTAGGCGGGAGGTTGAATGAGCAGTTCTTC
CDR3: CSARDLGGRLNEQFF

length: 17
V: TRBV3-1
size: few
D: TRBD2
J: TRBJ2-1
DNA: TGTGCCAGCAGCCAGAGAACTAGCGGGGGCCGCTACAATGAGCAGTTCTTC
CDR3: CASSQRTSGGRYNEQFF

length: 15
V: TRBV20-1
size: many
D: TRBD2
J: TRBJ2-3
DNA: TGCAGTGCTACACTAGCGGGGGGGAGCACAGATACGCAGTATTTT
CDR3: CSATLAGGSTDTQYF

length: 11
V: TRBV20-1
size: .
D: .
J: TRBJ2-3
DNA: TGCAGTGCTAGAGGGATGGATACGCAGTATTTT
CDR3: CSARGMDTQYF